The 15 T cell receptor beta chains reported below all come from one sample, sequenced in a study of technical replicates of blood from a handful of donors. The table came from immunoSEQ multiplex PCR; TCRdb's copy has only in-frame clones and leaves some out. The sample lists under 75,000 clones, about 92% seen once, with 3.5% to 5% in the top ten. Input material: PBMCs. The source of these receptors is a human donor in good health. Some clones in this sample may be carry-over from other donors' samples.

The CDR3: CASSLGRGGYEQYF. The CDR3 DNA is TGTGCCAGCAGCTTAGGGCGAGGGGGTTACGAGCAGTACTTC. The rearrangement uses TRBV7-2 and TRBJ2-7, with D tentatively TRBD1 (6 bases). The CDR3 contains 14 residues. Between the trimmed V and J ends, which lost 1 base and 4 bases, there was a span of 11 bases. Looked up from germline, CDR1 is SGHTA and CDR2 is FQGNSA.

This chain uses TRBV13 with TRBJ2-6; the D gene is possibly TRBD1 (6 bases). Germline assignment: CDR1 PRHDT and CDR2 FYEKMQ (reference sequence). Deletions cut 7 bases from V and 2 bases from J, with 15 bases between. The CDR3 is 16 amino acids. CDR3: CASTESRGTGANVLTF. In nucleotides, the CDR3 is TGTGCCAGCACCGAATCGAGGGGGACTGGGGCCAACGTCCTGACTTTC.

Only a few counts were recorded for this clone. This chain links TRBV19 with TRBJ2-1; 10 bases fit TRBD1. The CDR3 loop spans 16 amino acids. From germline, CDR1 is LNHDA and CDR2 SQIVND (reference sequence). After removal of 5 bases from V and 8 bases from J, the junction contained 12 bases not matched to a gene. As DNA, the CDR3 is TGTGCCAGTAGTCAGTTAGGGGACAGGGGACTCCATGAGCAGTTCTTC. Its protein is CASSQLGDRGLHEQFF.

The V call is TRBV18, the J call TRBJ1-6; TRBD1 matches at 7 bases. The CDR3 is made up of 20 amino acids. CDR1 is KGHSH, CDR2 LQKENI, per germline. The V gene end was trimmed by 2 bases and the J gene end by 0 bases; junction bases not matched to a gene: 13. This CDR3 is CASSPFPTGQKNSYNSPLHF. The CDR3 DNA is TGTGCCAGCTCACCATTTCCTACGGGACAGAAGAACTCCTATAATTCACCCCTCCACTTT.

The J gene is TRBJ2-5, the V gene TRBV6-1; the match to TRBD1 covers 9 bases. This CDR3 is built from 15 residues. The ends lost 6 bases at V and 7 bases at J; junction bases unmatched: 12. CDR1 MNHNS and CDR2 SASEGT come from the germline V gene. CDR3 in amino acids: CASRSGQGNMGTQYF. The CDR3 DNA sequence: TGTGCCAGCAGAAGCGGACAGGGGAATATGGGGACCCAGTACTTC.

The chain recombines TRBV29-1 with TRBJ1-1, with TRBD1 matching 7 bases. The germline V gene encodes CDR1 SQVTM and CDR2 ANQGSEA. The CDR3 is made up of 13 amino acids. The V gene end was trimmed by 8 bases and the J gene end by 4 bases; junction bases not matched to a gene: 10. CDR3: CSFRSRGSTEAFF. CDR3 nucleotides: TGCAGCTTCCGGAGCAGGGGGAGCACTGAAGCTTTCTTT.

V usage is TRBV18 and J usage is TRBJ2-1; TRBD2 matches at 11 bases. Germline CDR1 and CDR2: KGHSH and LQKENI. V shed 1 base, J shed 8 bases, and the junction held 10 bases outside the gene matches. There are 17 residues in the CDR3. The CDR3, as DNA: TGTGCCAGCTCACCACTTAGCGGGACTAGCGGTTTTCATGAGCAGTTCTTC. Residues: CASSPLSGTSGFHEQFF. Filled out from reference TRBV18 and TRBJ2-1, the complete variable domain reads NAGVMQNPRHLVRRRGQEARLRCSPMKGHSHVYWYRQLPEEGLKFMVYLQKENIIDESGMPKERFSAEFPKEGPSILRIQQVVRGDSAAYFCASSPLSGTSGFHEQFFGPGTRLTVL.

The gene calls are TRBV6-5 and TRBJ1-6; D call uncertain. V gave up 2 bases and J gave up 9 bases, with 17 bases separating them. The CDR3 is made up of 16 amino acids. The germline V gene has CDR1 MNHEY and CDR2 SVGAGI. The CDR3 bases are TGTGCCAGCAGTTACAAAGGCGGCCCTATGGGTTCACCCCTCCACTTT. This sequence encodes CASSYKGGPMGSPLHF.

The J gene is TRBJ1-2, the V gene TRBV6-5, with a possible D match to TRBD1 (5 bases). CDR3 length equals 11 residues. The V end lost 6 bases, the J end lost 6 bases, and 8 bases lay between the germline ends. Germline CDR1 MNHEY, CDR2 SVGAGI. This CDR3 is CASSGGDGYTF. The CDR3 coding sequence is TGTGCCAGCAGCGGGGGTGATGGCTACACCTTC.

The gene calls are TRBV12-5 and TRBJ2-7; 9 bases fit TRBD1. CDR1 and CDR2 from the germline V gene are LGHNT and FRNRAP. The CDR3 consists of 17 residues. With 6 bases clipped from V and 3 bases from J, the junction kept 15 bases outside the gene matches. The CDR3 nucleotides read TGTGCTAGTGGCACCCCGGCCCCGGGACAGGGTCGCTACGAGCAGTACTTC. Translating gives CASGTPAPGQGRYEQYF.

This clone occurred once. This chain joins TRBV2 and TRBJ2-5, with D possibly TRBD1 on 6 matching bases. Germline V CDR1 and CDR2: SNHLY, FYNNEI. This CDR3 is 12 amino acids long. V lost 5 bases and J 6 bases, leaving 10 bases between the germline ends. This CDR3 reads CASSQGPKTQYF. The CDR3 DNA sequence: TGTGCCAGCAGTCAGGGGCCGAAGACCCAGTACTTC.

J is TRBJ2-1 and V is TRBV9; D call uncertain. CDR1 and CDR2 from the germline V gene are SGDLS and YYNGEE. The length of the CDR3 is 15 residues. Deletions cut 0 bases from V and 8 bases from J, with 15 bases between. CDR3: CASSVGSVSSHEQFF. CDR3 DNA sequence: TGTGCCAGCAGCGTAGGGTCAGTTAGCTCTCATGAGCAGTTCTTC.

The chain recombines TRBV5-1 with TRBJ2-5; 12 bases match TRBD2. This CDR3 is 14 amino acids long. From germline, CDR1 is SGHRS and CDR2 YFSETQ. The V segment lost 6 bases and the J segment 2 bases; nucleotides outside the gene matches: 2. The CDR3 is CASKTSGRQETQYF. DNA of the CDR3: TGCGCCAGCAAGACTAGCGGGAGACAAGAGACCCAGTACTTC. Filled out from reference TRBV5-1 and TRBJ2-5, the complete variable domain reads KAGVTQTPRYLIKTRGQQVTLSCSPISGHRSVSWYQQTPGQGLQFLFEYFSETQRNKGNFPGRFSGRQFSNSRSEMNVSTLELGDSALYLCASKTSGRQETQYFGPGTRLLVL.

The rearrangement joins TRBV5-1 to TRBJ2-1; 8 positions agree with TRBD2. Germline V gene data show CDR1 as SGHRS and CDR2 as YFSETQ. J gave up 7 bases and V 5 bases, and 8 bases lay outside the gene matches. The CDR3 contains 14 residues. As DNA, the CDR3 is TGCGCCAGCAGGGACGGGGGGGAGTGGAATGAGCAGTTCTTC. It specifies CASRDGGEWNEQFF.

This chain links TRBV6-4 with TRBJ2-1; D gene ambiguous. From germline, CDR1 is MRHNA and CDR2 SNTAGT. The CDR3 runs 13 residues. V lost 6 bases, J lost 0 bases, and 6 bases lay in between. The DNA for the CDR3 is TGTGCCAGCAGCCCGAGCTCCTACAATGAGCAGTTCTTC. Its protein product is CASSPSSYNEQFF.